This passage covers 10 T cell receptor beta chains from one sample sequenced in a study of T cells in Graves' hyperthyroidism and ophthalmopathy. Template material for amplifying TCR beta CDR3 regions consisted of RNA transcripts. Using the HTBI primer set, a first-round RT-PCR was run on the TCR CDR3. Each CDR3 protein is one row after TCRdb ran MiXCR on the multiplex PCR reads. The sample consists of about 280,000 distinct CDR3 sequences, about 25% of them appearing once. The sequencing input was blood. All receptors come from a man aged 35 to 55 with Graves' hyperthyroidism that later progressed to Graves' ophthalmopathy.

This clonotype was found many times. The CDR3 region has the DNA TGCAGTGCTGTACCCTCAGGGGCGGGCTTCATGAACACTGAAGCTTTCTTT. It translates to CSAVPSGAGFMNTEAFF. The chain uses TRBV20-1 and TRBJ1-1; the D gene is possibly TRBD1 (6 bases). The CDR3 is made up of 17 amino acids. The V end was cut by 5 bases, the J end by 0 bases, with 22 bases between. The germline V gene has CDR1 DFQATT and CDR2 SNEGSKA (reference sequence).

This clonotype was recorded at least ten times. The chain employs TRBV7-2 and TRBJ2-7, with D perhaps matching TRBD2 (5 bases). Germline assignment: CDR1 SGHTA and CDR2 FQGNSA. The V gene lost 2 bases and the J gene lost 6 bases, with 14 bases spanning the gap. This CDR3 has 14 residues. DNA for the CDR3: TGTGCCAGCAGCTTATCGTGGCTAGAGGGCGAGCAGTACTTC. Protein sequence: CASSLSWLEGEQYF.

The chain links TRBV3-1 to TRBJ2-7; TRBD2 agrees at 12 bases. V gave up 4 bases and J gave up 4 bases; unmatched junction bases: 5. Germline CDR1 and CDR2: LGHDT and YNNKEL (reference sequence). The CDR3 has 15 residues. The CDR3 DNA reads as TGTGCCAGCAGCCTACTAGCGGGAGGTAAATACGAGCAGTACTTC. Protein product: CASSLLAGGKYEQYF.

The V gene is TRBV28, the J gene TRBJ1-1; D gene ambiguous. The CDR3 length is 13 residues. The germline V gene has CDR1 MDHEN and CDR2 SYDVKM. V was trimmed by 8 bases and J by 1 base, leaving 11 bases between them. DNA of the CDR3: TGTGCCAGCTGGACCGGGCAGAACACTGAAGCTTTCTTT. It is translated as CASWTGQNTEAFF. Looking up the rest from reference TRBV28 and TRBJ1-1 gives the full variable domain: DVKVTQSSRYLVKRTGEKVFLECVQDMDHENMFWYRQDPGLGLRLIYFSYDVKMKEKGDIPEGYSVSREKKERFSLILESASTNQTSMYLCASWTGQNTEAFFGQGTRLTVV.

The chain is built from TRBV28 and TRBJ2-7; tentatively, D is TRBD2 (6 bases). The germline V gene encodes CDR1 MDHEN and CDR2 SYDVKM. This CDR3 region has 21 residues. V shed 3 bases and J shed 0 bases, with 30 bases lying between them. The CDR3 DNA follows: TGTGCCAGCAGTTTCTTTCCGGGGGTTCCCAGAGAAAGGTCCGACTCCTACGAGCAGTACTTC. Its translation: CASSFFPGVPRERSDSYEQYF. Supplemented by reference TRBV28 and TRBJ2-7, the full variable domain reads DVKVTQSSRYLVKRTGEKVFLECVQDMDHENMFWYRQDPGLGLRLIYFSYDVKMKEKGDIPEGYSVSREKKERFSLILESASTNQTSMYLCASSFFPGVPRERSDSYEQYFGPGTRLTVT.

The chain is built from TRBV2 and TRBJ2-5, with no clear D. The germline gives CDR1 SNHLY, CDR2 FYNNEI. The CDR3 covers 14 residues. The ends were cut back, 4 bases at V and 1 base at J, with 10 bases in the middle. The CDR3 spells CASSAIWIQETQYF. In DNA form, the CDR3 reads TGTGCCAGCAGTGCGATCTGGATCCAAGAGACCCAGTACTTC.

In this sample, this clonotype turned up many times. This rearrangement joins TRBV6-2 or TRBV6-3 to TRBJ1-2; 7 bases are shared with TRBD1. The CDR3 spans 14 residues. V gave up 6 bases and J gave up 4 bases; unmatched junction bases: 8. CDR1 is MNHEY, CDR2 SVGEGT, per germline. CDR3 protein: CASRRQGSGYGYTF. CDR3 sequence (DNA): TGTGCCAGCAGAAGACAGGGCTCGGGCTATGGCTACACCTTC.

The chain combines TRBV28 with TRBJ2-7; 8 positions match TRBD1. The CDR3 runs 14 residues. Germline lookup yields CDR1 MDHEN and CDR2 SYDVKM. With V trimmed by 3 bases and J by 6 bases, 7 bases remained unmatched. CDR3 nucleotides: TGTGCCAGCAGTTTTAGTGCAGGGGGCAGCGAGCAGTACTTC. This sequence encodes CASSFSAGGSEQYF.

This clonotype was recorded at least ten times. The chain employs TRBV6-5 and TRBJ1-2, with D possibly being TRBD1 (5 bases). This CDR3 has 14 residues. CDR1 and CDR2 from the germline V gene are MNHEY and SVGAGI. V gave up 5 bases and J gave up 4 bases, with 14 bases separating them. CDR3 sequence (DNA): TGTGCCAGCAGTCCTTTACAGGCGACCTATGGCTACACCTTC. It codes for CASSPLQATYGYTF.

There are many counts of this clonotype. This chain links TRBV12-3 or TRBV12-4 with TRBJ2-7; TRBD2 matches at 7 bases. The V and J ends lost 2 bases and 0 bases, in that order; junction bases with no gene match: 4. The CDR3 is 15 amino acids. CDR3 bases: TGTGCCAGCAGTTTATCGGCTAGCGGCTCCTACGAGCAGTACTTC. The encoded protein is CASSLSASGSYEQYF.